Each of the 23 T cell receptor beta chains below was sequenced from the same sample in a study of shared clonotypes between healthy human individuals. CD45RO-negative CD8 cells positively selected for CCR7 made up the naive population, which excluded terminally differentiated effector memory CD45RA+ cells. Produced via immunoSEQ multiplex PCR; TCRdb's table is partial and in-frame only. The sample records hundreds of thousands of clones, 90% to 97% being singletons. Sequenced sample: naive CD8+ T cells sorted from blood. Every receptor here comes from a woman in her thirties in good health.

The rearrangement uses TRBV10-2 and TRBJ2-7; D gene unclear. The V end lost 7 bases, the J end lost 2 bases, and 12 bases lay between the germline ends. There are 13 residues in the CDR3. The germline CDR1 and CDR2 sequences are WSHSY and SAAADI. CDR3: CASTSLEAYEQYF. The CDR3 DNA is TGCGCCAGCACCTCCCTCGAGGCCTACGAGCAGTACTTC.

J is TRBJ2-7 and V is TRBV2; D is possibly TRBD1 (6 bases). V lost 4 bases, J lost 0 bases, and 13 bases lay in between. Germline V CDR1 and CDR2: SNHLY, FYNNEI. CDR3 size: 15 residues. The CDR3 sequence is CASSAFGTTSYEQYF. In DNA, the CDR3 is TGTGCCAGCAGTGCCTTCGGGACAACCTCCTACGAGCAGTACTTC.

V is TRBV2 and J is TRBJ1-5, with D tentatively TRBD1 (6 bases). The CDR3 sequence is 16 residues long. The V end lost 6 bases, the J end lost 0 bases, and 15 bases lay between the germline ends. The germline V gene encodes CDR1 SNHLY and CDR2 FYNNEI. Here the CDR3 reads CASRTGQIYSNQPQHF. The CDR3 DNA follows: TGTGCCAGCAGAACCGGACAGATCTATAGCAATCAGCCCCAGCATTTT.

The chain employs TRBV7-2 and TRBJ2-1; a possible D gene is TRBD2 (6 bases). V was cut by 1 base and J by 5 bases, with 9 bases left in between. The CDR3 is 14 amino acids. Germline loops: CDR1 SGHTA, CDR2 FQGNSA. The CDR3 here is CASSLGGTHNEQFF. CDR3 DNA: TGTGCCAGCAGCTTAGGCGGGACTCACAATGAGCAGTTCTTC.

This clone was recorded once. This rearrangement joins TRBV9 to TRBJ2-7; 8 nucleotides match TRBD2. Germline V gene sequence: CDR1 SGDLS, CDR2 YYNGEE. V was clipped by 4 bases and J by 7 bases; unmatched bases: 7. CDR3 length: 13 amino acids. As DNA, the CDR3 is TGTGCCAGCAGCCCGGGGACTAGTGGAGAGCAGTACTTC. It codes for CASSPGTSGEQYF.

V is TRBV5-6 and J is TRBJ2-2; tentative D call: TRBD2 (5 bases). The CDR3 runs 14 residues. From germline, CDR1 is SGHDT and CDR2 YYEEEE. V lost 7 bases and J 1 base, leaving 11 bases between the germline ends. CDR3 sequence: CASGSTLNTGELFF. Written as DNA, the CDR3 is TGTGCCAGCGGGAGCACACTGAACACCGGGGAGCTGTTTTTT.

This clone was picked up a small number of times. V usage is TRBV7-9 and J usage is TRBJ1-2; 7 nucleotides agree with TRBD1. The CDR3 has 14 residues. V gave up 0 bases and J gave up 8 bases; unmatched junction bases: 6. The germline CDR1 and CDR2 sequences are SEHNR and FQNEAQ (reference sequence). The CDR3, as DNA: TGTGCCAGCAGCTTAGCAGGGGGCGCATCGGGCTACACCTTC. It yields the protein CASSLAGGASGYTF.

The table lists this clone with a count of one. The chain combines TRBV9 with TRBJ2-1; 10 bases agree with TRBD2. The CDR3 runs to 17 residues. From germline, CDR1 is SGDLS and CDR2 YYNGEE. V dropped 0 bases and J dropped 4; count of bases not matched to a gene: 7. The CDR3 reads CASSVAQLAGRYNEQFF. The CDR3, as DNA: TGTGCCAGCAGCGTAGCTCAACTAGCGGGAAGGTACAATGAGCAGTTCTTC.

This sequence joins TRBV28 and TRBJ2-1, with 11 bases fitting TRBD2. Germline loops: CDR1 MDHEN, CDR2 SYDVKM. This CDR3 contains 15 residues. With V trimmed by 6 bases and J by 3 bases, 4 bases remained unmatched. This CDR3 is CASSTGLAGYNEQFF. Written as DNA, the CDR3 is TGTGCCAGCAGCACAGGACTAGCGGGCTACAATGAGCAGTTCTTC. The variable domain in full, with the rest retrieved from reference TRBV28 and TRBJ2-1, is DVKVTQSSRYLVKRTGEKVFLECVQDMDHENMFWYRQDPGLGLRLIYFSYDVKMKEKGDIPEGYSVSREKKERFSLILESASTNQTSMYLCASSTGLAGYNEQFFGPGTRLTVL.

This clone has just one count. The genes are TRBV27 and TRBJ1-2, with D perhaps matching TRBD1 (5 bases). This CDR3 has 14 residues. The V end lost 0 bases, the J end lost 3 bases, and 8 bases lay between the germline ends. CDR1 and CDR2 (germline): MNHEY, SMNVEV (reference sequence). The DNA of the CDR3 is TGTGCCAGCAGTTTATCGGGGACGGACTATGGCTACACCTTC. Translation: CASSLSGTDYGYTF.

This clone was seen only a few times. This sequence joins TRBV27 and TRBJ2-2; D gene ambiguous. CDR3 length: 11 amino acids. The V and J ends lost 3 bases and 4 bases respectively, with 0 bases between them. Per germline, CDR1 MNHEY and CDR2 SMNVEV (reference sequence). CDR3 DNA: TGTGCCAGCAGTTTCACCGGGGAGCTGTTTTTT. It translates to CASSFTGELFF.

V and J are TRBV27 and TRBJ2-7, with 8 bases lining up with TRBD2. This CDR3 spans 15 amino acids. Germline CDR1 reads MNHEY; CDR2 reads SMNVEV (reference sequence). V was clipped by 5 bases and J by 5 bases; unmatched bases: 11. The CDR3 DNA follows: TGTGCCAGCAGTGACGGGAGGGACTCTGCCCACGAGCAGTACTTC. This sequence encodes CASSDGRDSAHEQYF.

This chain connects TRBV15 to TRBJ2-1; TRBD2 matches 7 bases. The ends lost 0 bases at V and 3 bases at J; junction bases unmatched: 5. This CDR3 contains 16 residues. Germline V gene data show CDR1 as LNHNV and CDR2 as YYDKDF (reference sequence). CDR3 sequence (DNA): TGTGCCACCAGCAGAGATTCGGGAGGTCTCTACAATGAGCAGTTCTTC. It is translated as CATSRDSGGLYNEQFF.

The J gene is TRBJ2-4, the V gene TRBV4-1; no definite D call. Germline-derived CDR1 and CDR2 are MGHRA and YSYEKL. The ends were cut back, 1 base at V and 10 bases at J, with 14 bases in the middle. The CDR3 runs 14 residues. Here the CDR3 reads CASSQGSNSGIQYF. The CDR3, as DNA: TGCGCCAGCAGCCAAGGTTCGAACTCGGGTATTCAGTACTTC.

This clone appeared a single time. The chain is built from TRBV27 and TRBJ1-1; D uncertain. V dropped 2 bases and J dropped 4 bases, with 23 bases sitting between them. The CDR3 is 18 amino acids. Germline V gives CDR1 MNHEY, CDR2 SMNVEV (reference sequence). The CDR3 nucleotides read TGTGCCAGCAGTTTAGGGCCGCAGACGCCGGTAGCGGCCACTGAAGCTTTCTTT. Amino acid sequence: CASSLGPQTPVAATEAFF.

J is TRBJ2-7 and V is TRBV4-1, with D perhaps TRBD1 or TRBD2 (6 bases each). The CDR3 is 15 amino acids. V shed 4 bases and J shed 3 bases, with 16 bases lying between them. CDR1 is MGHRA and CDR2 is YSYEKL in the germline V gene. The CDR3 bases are TGCGCCAGCAGCCCTACAGAACAGGGAGGCTACGAGCAGTACTTC. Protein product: CASSPTEQGGYEQYF.

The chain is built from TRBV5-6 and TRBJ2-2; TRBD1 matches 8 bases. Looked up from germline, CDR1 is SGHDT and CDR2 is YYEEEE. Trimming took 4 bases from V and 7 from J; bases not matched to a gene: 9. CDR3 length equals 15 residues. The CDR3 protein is CASSAPGQDLGELFF. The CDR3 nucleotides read TGTGCCAGCAGCGCACCGGGACAGGATCTCGGGGAGCTGTTTTTT.

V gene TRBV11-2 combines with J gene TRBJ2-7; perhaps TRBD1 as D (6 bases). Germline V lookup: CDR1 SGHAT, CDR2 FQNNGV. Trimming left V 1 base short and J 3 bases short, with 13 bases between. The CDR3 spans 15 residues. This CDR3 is CASSLGSGHFYEQYF. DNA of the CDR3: TGTGCCAGCAGCTTAGGTTCGGGACACTTCTACGAGCAGTACTTC. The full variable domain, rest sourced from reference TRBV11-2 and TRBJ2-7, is EAGVAQSPRYKIIEKRQSVAFWCNPISGHATLYWYQQILGQGPKLLIQFQNNGVVDDSQLPKDRFSAERLKGVDSTLKIQPAKLEDSAVYLCASSLGSGHFYEQYFGPGTRLTVT.

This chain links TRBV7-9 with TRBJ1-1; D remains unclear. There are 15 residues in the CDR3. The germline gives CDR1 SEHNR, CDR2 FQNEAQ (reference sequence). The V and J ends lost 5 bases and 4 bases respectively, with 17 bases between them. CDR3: CASSVGRLGSTEAFF. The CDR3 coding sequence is TGTGCCAGCAGCGTAGGACGACTAGGGAGCACTGAAGCTTTCTTT.

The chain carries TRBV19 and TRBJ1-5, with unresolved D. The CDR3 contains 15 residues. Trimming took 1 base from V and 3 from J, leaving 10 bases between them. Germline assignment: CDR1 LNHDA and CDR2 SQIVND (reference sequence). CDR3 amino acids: CASSIAGQFNQPQHF. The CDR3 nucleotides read TGTGCCAGTAGTATAGCCGGGCAGTTCAATCAGCCCCAGCATTTT.

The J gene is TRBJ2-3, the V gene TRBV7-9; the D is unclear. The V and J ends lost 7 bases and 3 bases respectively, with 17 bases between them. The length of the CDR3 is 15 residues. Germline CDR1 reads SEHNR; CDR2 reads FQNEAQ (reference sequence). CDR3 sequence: CASTSTVVATDTQYF. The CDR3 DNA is TGTGCCAGCACCTCGACGGTGGTTGCGACAGATACGCAGTATTTT.

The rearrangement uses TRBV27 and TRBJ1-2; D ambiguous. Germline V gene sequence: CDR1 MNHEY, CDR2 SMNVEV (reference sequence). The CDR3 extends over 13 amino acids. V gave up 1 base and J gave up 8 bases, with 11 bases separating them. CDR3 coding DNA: TGTGCCAGCAGTTTATGGGCGGGTGAAGGCTACACCTTC. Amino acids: CASSLWAGEGYTF.

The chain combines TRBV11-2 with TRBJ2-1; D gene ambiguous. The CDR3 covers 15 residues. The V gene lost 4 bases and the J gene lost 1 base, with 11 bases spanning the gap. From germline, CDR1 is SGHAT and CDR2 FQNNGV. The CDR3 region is CASSSPAQSYNEQFF. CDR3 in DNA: TGTGCCAGCAGCTCCCCCGCGCAGTCCTACAATGAGCAGTTCTTC.